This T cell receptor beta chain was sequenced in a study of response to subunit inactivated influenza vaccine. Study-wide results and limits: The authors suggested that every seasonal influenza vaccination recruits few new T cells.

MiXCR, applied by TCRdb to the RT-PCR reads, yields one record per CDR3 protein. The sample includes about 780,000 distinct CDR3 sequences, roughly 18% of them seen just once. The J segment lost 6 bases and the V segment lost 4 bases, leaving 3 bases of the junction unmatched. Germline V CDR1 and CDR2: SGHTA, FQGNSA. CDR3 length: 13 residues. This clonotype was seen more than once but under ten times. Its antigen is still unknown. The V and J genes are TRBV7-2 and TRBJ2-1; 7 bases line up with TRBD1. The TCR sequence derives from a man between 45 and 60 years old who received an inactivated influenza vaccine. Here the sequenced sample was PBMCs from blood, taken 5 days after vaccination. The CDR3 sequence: CASSWGTANEQFF. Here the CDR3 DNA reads TGTGCCAGCAGCTGGGGGACAGCCAATGAGCAGTTCTTC. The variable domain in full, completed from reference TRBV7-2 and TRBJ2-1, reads GAGVSQSPSNKVTEKGKDVELRCDPISGHTALYWYRQSLGQGLEFLIYFQGNSAPDKSGLPSDRFSAERTGGSVSTLTIQRTQQEDSAVYLCASSWGTANEQFFGPGTRLTVL.